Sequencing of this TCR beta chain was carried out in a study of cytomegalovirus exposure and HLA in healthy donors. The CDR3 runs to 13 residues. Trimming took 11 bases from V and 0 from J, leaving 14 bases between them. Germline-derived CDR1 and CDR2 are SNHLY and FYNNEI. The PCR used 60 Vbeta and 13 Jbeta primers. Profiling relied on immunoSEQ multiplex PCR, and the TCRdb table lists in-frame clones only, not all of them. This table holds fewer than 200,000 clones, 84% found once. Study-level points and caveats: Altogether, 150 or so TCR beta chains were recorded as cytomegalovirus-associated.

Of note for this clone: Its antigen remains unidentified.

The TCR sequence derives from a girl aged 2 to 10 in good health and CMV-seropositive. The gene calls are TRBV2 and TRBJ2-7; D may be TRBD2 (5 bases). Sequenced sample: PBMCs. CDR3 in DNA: TGTGCCGTTAAACCGGGGAGCTCCTACGAGCAGTACTTC. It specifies CAVKPGSSYEQYF.